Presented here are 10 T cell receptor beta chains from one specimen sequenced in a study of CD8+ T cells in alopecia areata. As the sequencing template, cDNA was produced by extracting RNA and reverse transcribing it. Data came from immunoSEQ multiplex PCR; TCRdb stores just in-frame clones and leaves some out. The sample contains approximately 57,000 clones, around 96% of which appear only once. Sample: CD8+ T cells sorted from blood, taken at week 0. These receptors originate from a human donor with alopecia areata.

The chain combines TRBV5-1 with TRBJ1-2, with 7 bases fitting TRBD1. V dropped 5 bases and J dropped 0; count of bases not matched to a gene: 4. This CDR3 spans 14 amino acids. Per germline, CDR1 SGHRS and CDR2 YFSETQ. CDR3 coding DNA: TGCGCCAGCAGTCCGGGACAGTCTAACTATGGCTACACCTTC. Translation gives CASSPGQSNYGYTF.

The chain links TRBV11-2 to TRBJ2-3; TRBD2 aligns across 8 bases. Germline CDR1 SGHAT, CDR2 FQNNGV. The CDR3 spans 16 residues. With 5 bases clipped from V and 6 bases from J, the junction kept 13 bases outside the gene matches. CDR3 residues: CASSLGAGGPRDTQYF. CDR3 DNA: TGTGCCAGCAGCCTGGGCGCGGGGGGCCCCCGGGATACGCAGTATTTT.

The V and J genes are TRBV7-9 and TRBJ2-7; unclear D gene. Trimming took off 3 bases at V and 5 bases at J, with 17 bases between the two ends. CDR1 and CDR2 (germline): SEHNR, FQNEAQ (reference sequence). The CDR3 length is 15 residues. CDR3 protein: CASSFGSPRLNEQYF. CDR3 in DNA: TGTGCCAGCAGCTTTGGGTCTCCCCGACTCAACGAGCAGTACTTC. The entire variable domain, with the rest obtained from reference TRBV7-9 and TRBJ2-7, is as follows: DTGVSQNPRHKITKRGQNVTFRCDPISEHNRLYWYRQTLGQGPEFLTYFQNEAQLEKSRLLSDRFSAERPKGSFSTLEIQRTEQGDSAMYLCASSFGSPRLNEQYFGPGTRLTVT.

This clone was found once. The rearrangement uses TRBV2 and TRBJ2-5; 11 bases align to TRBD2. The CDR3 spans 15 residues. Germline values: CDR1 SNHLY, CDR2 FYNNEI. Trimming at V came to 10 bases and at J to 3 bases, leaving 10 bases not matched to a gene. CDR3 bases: TGTGCCACCCTAAGTCCACTAGCGGGGGAAGAGACCCAGTACTTC. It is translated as CATLSPLAGEETQYF.

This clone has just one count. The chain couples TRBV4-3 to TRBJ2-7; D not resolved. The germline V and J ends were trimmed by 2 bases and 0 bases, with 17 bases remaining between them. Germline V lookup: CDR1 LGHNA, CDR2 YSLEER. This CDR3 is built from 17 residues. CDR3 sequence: CASSQSPHGLSSYEQYF. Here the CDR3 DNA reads TGCGCCAGCAGCCAATCCCCCCACGGCCTTAGCTCCTACGAGCAGTACTTC.

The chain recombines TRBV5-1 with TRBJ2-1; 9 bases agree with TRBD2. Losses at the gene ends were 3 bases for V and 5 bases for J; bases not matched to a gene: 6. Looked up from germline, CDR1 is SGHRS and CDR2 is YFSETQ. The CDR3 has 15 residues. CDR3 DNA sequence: TGCGCCAGCAGCTCCGGGACTAGCCCCCACAATGAGCAGTTCTTC. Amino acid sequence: CASSSGTSPHNEQFF.

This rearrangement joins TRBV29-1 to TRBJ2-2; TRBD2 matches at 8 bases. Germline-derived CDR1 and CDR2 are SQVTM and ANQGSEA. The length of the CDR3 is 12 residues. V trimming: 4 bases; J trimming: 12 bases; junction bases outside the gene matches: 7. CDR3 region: CSVGVAGGKLFF. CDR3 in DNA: TGCAGCGTTGGGGTGGCGGGGGGAAAGCTGTTTTTT.

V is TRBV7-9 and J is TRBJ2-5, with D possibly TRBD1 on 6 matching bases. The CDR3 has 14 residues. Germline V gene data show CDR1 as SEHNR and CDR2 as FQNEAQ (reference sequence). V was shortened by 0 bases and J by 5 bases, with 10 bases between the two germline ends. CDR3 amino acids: CASSLAGTGETQYF. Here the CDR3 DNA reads TGTGCCAGCAGCTTAGCTGGCACAGGGGAGACCCAGTACTTC.

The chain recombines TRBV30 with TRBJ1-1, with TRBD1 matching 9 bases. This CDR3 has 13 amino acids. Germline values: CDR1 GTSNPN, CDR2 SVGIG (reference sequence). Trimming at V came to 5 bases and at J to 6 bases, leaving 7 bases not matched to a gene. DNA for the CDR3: TGTGCCTGGGAGACAGGGGGTAGGGCTGAAGCTTTCTTT. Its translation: CAWETGGRAEAFF. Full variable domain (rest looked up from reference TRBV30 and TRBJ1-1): SQTIHQWPATLVQPVGSPLSLECTVEGTSNPNLYWYRQAAGRGLQLLFYSVGIGQISSEVPQNLSASRPQDRQFILSSKKLLLSDSGFYLCAWETGGRAEAFFGQGTRLTVV.

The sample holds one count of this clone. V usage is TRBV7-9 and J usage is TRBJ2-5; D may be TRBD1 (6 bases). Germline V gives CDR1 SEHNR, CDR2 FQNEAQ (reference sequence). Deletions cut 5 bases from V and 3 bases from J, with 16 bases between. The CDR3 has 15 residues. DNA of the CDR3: TGTGCCAGCAGCCACGGGACATTGTCTAAAGAGACCCAGTACTTC. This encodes CASSHGTLSKETQYF. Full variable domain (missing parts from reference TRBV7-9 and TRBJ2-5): DTGVSQNPRHKITKRGQNVTFRCDPISEHNRLYWYRQTLGQGPEFLTYFQNEAQLEKSRLLSDRFSAERPKGSFSTLEIQRTEQGDSAMYLCASSHGTLSKETQYFGPGTRLLVL.